A selection of T cell receptor beta chains follows, all from one sample in a study of type 1 regulatory T cells. No antigen has been identified for these receptors. TCRdb called the reads again in MiXCR, with one record for every CDR3 protein. The data hold just under 65,000 distinct CDR3 sequences, with about 48% observed a single time. Sequencing input: cultured non-Tr1 T cells, either the whole culture or a sorted T cell fraction (not recorded which). All receptors derive from a human donor in good health. CDR3s include the opening cysteine and the closing phenylalanine or tryptophan. Each record gives: clone size, D gene, V gene, J gene, CDR3 protein, CDR3 DNA. A D gene is named only where the DNA matches it firmly. Clone size is stated in some rows and not others, as once, few, many or a class when expanded.

clone_size: many; d_call: .; v_call: TRBV7-9; j_call: TRBJ1-2; cdr3_aa: CASSRGDGNYGYTF; cdr3_nt: TGTGCCAGCAGCCGAGGAGACGGAAACTATGGCTACACCTTC
clone_size: .; d_call: .; v_call: TRBV29-1; j_call: TRBJ1-1; cdr3_aa: CSVRFRGNTEAFF; cdr3_nt: TGCAGCGTTCGGTTCAGGGGTAATACTGAAGCTTTCTTT
clone_size: .; d_call: TRBD1; v_call: TRBV5-1; j_call: TRBJ1-4; cdr3_aa: CASSSTGETTYEKLFF; cdr3_nt: TGCGCCAGCAGCTCGACAGGGGAGACTACATATGAAAAACTGTTTTTT
clone_size: .; d_call: .; v_call: TRBV20-1; j_call: TRBJ2-3; cdr3_aa: CSAPSGRGQDTQYF; cdr3_nt: TGCAGTGCCCCTTCGGGGAGGGGGCAAGATACGCAGTATTTT
clone_size: .; d_call: .; v_call: TRBV11-2; j_call: TRBJ2-7; cdr3_aa: CASSSIALLGISSSYEQYF; cdr3_nt: TGTGCCAGCAGCTCGATTGCACTACTCGGGATCTCCAGCTCCTACGAGCAGTACTTC
clone_size: .; d_call: .; v_call: TRBV5-4; j_call: TRBJ2-5; cdr3_aa: CASSQGRSGAGEETQYF; cdr3_nt: TGTGCCAGCAGTCAGGGGCGGTCGGGGGCCGGAGAAGAGACCCAGTACTTC
clone_size: .; d_call: TRBD1; v_call: TRBV9; j_call: TRBJ2-1; cdr3_aa: CASSTRDRAGEQFF; cdr3_nt: TGTGCCAGCAGCACGCGGGACAGGGCAGGTGAGCAGTTCTTC
clone_size: .; d_call: .; v_call: TRBV5-6; j_call: TRBJ2-3; cdr3_aa: CASSLETADRPDTQYF; cdr3_nt: TGTGCCAGCAGCTTGGAGACGGCGGACCGCCCAGATACGCAGTATTTT
clone_size: .; d_call: .; v_call: TRBV12-3/TRBV12-4; j_call: TRBJ2-2; cdr3_aa: CASSLMGGGTGELFF; cdr3_nt: TGTGCCAGCAGTTTAATGGGGGGCGGCACCGGGGAGCTGTTTTTT
clone_size: .; d_call: .; v_call: TRBV20-1; j_call: TRBJ1-6; cdr3_aa: CSAREFVFQRNSPLHF; cdr3_nt: TGCAGTGCTAGGGAGTTTGTATTTCAGCGTAATTCACCCCTCCACTTT
clone_size: few; d_call: TRBD2; v_call: TRBV19; j_call: TRBJ2-5; cdr3_aa: CASSIRGSGGLETQYF; cdr3_nt: TGTGCCAGTAGTATAAGAGGTAGCGGGGGTCTGGAGACCCAGTACTTC
clone_size: few; d_call: .; v_call: TRBV7-2; j_call: TRBJ1-2; cdr3_aa: CASSRPSEAGYTF; cdr3_nt: TGTGCCAGCAGCCGACCCTCGGAAGCTGGCTACACCTTC
clone_size: .; d_call: .; v_call: TRBV7-9; j_call: TRBJ1-1; cdr3_aa: CASSLGQLLAGNTEAFF; cdr3_nt: TGTGCCAGCAGCTTAGGACAGCTGTTGGCAGGGAACACTGAAGCTTTCTTT
clone_size: .; d_call: TRBD1; v_call: TRBV20-1; j_call: TRBJ1-5; cdr3_aa: CSAPRTGSYSNQPQHF; cdr3_nt: TGCAGTGCACCCCGGACAGGGAGTTATAGCAATCAGCCCCAGCATTTT
clone_size: .; d_call: TRBD1; v_call: TRBV10-3; j_call: TRBJ1-1; cdr3_aa: CAISAHRDRGTEAFF; cdr3_nt: TGTGCCATCAGTGCGCACAGGGACAGAGGGACTGAAGCTTTCTTT
clone_size: .; d_call: .; v_call: TRBV4-3; j_call: TRBJ2-5; cdr3_aa: CASSHGTGTQETQYF; cdr3_nt: TGCGCCAGCAGCCATGGAACCGGGACTCAAGAGACCCAGTACTTC
clone_size: .; d_call: .; v_call: TRBV20-1; j_call: TRBJ2-5; cdr3_aa: CSAIGAQETQYF; cdr3_nt: TGCAGTGCTATCGGGGCCCAAGAGACCCAGTACTTC
clone_size: few; d_call: .; v_call: TRBV10-3; j_call: TRBJ1-2; cdr3_aa: CAITGGYGYTF; cdr3_nt: TGTGCCATCACTGGGGGCTATGGCTACACCTTC
clone_size: .; d_call: TRBD1; v_call: TRBV7-9; j_call: TRBJ1-6; cdr3_aa: CASSLRGQGNSPLHF; cdr3_nt: TGTGCCAGCAGCTTAAGGGGACAGGGTAATTCACCCCTCCACTTT
clone_size: .; d_call: TRBD2; v_call: TRBV5-1; j_call: TRBJ2-7; cdr3_aa: CASSLSGRGAGGLYEQYF; cdr3_nt: TGCGCCAGCAGCTTGTCTGGTCGCGGAGCGGGGGGCCTTTACGAGCAGTACTTC
clone_size: .; d_call: TRBD2; v_call: TRBV5-4; j_call: TRBJ2-1; cdr3_aa: CANTERSGGAVDEQFF; cdr3_nt: TGTGCCAACACCGAACGTAGCGGGGGGGCGGTAGATGAGCAGTTCTTC
clone_size: .; d_call: TRBD1; v_call: TRBV3-1; j_call: TRBJ2-3; cdr3_aa: CASSQDRTGGYLTDTQYF; cdr3_nt: TGTGCCAGCAGCCAAGATAGGACAGGGGGCTACCTCACAGATACGCAGTATTTT
clone_size: few; d_call: TRBD1; v_call: TRBV10-3; j_call: TRBJ1-1; cdr3_aa: CAISATGETEAFF; cdr3_nt: TGTGCCATCAGCGCGACAGGGGAGACTGAAGCTTTCTTT
clone_size: .; d_call: .; v_call: TRBV5-1; j_call: TRBJ2-5; cdr3_aa: CAGSLDPRDRQETQYF; cdr3_nt: TGCGCCGGCAGCTTGGACCCCAGGGACCGCCAAGAGACCCAGTACTTC
clone_size: .; d_call: .; v_call: TRBV18; j_call: TRBJ2-3; cdr3_aa: CASSGGRTDTQYF; cdr3_nt: TGTGCCAGCTCTGGGGGTCGAACAGATACGCAGTATTTT
clone_size: .; d_call: .; v_call: TRBV7-2; j_call: TRBJ1-4; cdr3_aa: CASSLLGRSTNEKLFF; cdr3_nt: TGTGCCAGCAGCCTTTTGGGGCGATCAACTAATGAAAAACTGTTTTTT
clone_size: .; d_call: TRBD1; v_call: TRBV3-1; j_call: TRBJ1-3; cdr3_aa: CASSPDRASGNTIYF; cdr3_nt: TGTGCCAGCAGCCCCGACAGGGCCTCCGGAAACACCATATATTTT
clone_size: .; d_call: TRBD2; v_call: TRBV6-2/TRBV6-3; j_call: TRBJ2-2; cdr3_aa: CASSYFPPTSVNTGGLFF; cdr3_nt: TGTGCCAGCAGTTACTTCCCGCCGACTAGCGTGAACACCGGGGGGCTGTTTTTT
clone_size: .; d_call: .; v_call: TRBV7-2; j_call: TRBJ2-5; cdr3_aa: CASSLELETQYF; cdr3_nt: TGTGCCAGCAGCCTAGAGTTGGAGACCCAGTACTTC
clone_size: .; d_call: .; v_call: TRBV5-1; j_call: TRBJ2-6; cdr3_aa: CASSLVNSGANVLTF; cdr3_nt: TGCGCCAGCAGCTTGGTAAACTCGGGGGCCAACGTCCTGACTTTC
clone_size: .; d_call: TRBD2; v_call: TRBV10-3; j_call: TRBJ2-3; cdr3_aa: CAIRGLAGDGGTQYF; cdr3_nt: TGTGCCATCAGGGGACTAGCGGGGGACGGAGGTACGCAGTATTTT
clone_size: few; d_call: .; v_call: TRBV5-1; j_call: TRBJ2-3; cdr3_aa: CASSREGRFTDTQYF; cdr3_nt: TGCGCCAGCAGCCGAGAAGGACGATTCACAGATACGCAGTATTTT
clone_size: .; d_call: TRBD1; v_call: TRBV18; j_call: TRBJ1-1; cdr3_aa: CASSLQGGLNTEAFF; cdr3_nt: TGTGCCAGCTCATTACAGGGGGGTTTGAACACTGAAGCTTTCTTT
clone_size: .; d_call: .; v_call: TRBV5-1; j_call: TRBJ1-2; cdr3_aa: CASSPDKNYGYTF; cdr3_nt: TGCGCCAGCAGCCCTGACAAGAACTATGGCTACACCTTC
clone_size: few; d_call: .; v_call: TRBV2; j_call: TRBJ2-1; cdr3_aa: CASSDRKNEQFF; cdr3_nt: TGTGCCAGCAGCGACAGGAAAAATGAGCAGTTCTTC
clone_size: few; d_call: TRBD1; v_call: TRBV18; j_call: TRBJ1-6; cdr3_aa: CASSPLDREDSPLHF; cdr3_nt: TGTGCCAGCTCGCCACTTGACAGGGAGGATTCACCCCTCCACTTT
clone_size: .; d_call: .; v_call: TRBV12-3/TRBV12-4; j_call: TRBJ2-2; cdr3_aa: CASRQGFPNTGELFF; cdr3_nt: TGTGCCAGCAGGCAGGGTTTCCCGAACACCGGGGAGCTGTTTTTT